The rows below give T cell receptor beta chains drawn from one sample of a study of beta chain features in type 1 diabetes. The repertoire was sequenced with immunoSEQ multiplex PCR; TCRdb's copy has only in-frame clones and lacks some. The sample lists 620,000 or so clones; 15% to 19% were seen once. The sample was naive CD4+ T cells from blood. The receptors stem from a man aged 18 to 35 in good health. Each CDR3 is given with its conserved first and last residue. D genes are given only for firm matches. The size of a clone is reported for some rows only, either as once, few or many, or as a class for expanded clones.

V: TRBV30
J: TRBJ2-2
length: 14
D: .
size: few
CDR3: CAWRITGTTGELFF
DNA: TGTGCCTGGAGAATTACAGGTACCACCGGGGAGCTGTTTTTT

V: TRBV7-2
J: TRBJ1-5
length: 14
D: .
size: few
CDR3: CASSPGPHYQPQHF
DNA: TGTGCCAGCAGCCCCGGGCCACATTATCAGCCCCAGCATTTT

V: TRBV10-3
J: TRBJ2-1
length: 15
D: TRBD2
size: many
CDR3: CAISDGLAGNNEQFF
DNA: TGTGCCATCAGTGATGGGCTAGCGGGGAACAATGAGCAGTTCTTC

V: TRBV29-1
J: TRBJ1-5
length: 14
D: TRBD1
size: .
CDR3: CSVATDRGNQPQHF
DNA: TGCAGCGTCGCCACGGACAGGGGTAATCAGCCCCAGCATTTT

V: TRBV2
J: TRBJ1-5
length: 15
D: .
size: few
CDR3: CASRVGGYSNQPQHF
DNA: TGTGCCAGCAGGGTGGGGGGTTATAGCAATCAGCCCCAGCATTTT

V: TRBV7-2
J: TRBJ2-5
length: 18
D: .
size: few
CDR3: CASSLALRADKAQETQYF
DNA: TGTGCCAGCAGCTTAGCGCTCCGGGCAGATAAGGCACAAGAGACCCAGTACTTC

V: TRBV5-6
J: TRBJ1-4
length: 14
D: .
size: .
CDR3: CASSDRDTNEKLFF
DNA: TGTGCCAGCAGCGACCGGGACACGAATGAAAAACTGTTTTTT

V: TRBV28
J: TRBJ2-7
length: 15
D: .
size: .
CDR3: CASSLLVFSSYEQYF
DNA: TGTGCCAGCAGTTTACTAGTCTTCAGCTCCTACGAGCAGTACTTC

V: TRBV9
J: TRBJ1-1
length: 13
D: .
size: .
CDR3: CASSEQLGTEAFF
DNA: TGTGCCAGCAGCGAACAGCTGGGCACTGAAGCTTTCTTT

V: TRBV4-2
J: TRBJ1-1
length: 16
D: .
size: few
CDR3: CASSLTGLRMNTEAFF
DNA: TGTGCCAGCAGCCTGACAGGCTTACGCATGAACACTGAAGCTTTCTTT

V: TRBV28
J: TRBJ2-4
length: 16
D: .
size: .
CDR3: CASSSRTLGAKNIQYF
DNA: TGTGCCAGCAGTTCTAGGACCCTGGGAGCCAAAAACATTCAGTACTTC

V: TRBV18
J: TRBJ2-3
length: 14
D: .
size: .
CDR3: CASSPPGPTDTQYF
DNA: TGTGCCAGCTCACCACCGGGACCCACAGATACGCAGTATTTT

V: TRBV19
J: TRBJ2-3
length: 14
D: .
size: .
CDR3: CASSILVSTDTQYF
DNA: TGTGCCAGTAGTATACTCGTTAGCACAGATACGCAGTATTTT

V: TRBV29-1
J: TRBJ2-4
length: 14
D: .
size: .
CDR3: CSVRARLAKNIQYF
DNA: TGCAGCGTCCGCGCCCGACTAGCCAAAAACATTCAGTACTTC

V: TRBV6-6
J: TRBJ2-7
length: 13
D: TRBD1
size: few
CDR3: CAGSTGDGYEQYF
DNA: TGTGCCGGTTCGACAGGGGACGGCTACGAGCAGTACTTC

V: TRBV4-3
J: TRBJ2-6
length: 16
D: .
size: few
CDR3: CASSQDRTAGANVLTF
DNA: TGCGCCAGCAGCCAAGACCGGACTGCTGGGGCCAACGTCCTGACTTTC

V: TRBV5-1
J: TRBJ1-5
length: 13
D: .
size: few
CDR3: CASSLGMSQPQHF
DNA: TGCGCCAGCAGCTTGGGAATGAGTCAGCCCCAGCATTTT

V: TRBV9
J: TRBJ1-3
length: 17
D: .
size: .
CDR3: CASSTTPQGSSGNTIYF
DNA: TGTGCCAGCAGCACCACACCACAGGGCAGCTCTGGAAACACCATATATTTT

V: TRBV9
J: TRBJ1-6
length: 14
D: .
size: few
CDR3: CASSVGQSVSPLHF
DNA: TGTGCCAGCAGCGTCGGACAGTCCGTATCACCCCTCCACTTT

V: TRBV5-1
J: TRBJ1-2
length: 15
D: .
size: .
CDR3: CASSLAGREDYGYTF
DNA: TGCGCCAGCAGCTTGGCCGGCAGGGAAGACTATGGCTACACCTTC

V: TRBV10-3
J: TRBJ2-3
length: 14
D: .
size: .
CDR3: CATADARRGDTQYF
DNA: TGTGCCACCGCGGACGCTCGAAGGGGAGATACGCAGTATTTT

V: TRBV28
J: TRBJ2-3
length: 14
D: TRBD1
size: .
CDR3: CASTTGQGMVTQYF
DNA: TGTGCCAGCACCACGGGACAGGGAATGGTTACGCAGTATTTT

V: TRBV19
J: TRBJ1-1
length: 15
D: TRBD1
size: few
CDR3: CASSIVRTGGTEAFF
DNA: TGTGCCAGTAGTATAGTTAGGACAGGGGGCACTGAAGCTTTCTTT